Listed here is a single T cell receptor beta chain. Its antigen is currently unknown. TCR beta CDR3 region amplification was performed from RNA transcripts. First-round RT-PCR of the TCR CDR3 relied on the HTBI primer set. TCRdb processed the multiplex PCR reads anew with MiXCR; each CDR3 protein has one entry. The sample yields about 540,000 distinct CDR3 sequences, around 46% seen once. The data belong to a study of T cells in Graves' hyperthyroidism and ophthalmopathy. General observations from the study: Median prediction lead before ophthalmopathy onset was about 6.3 months with the model. Most expanded thyroid clonotypes above 0.001 recurred in blood. Ophthalmopathy stood apart from stable hyperthyroidism in a 13 V-J model.

Exclusions: uncontrolled infection, other autoimmune disease, pregnancy, lactation. CDR3 size: 11 residues. Germline CDR1 reads SQVTM; CDR2 reads ANQGSEA. The rearrangement joins TRBV29-1 to TRBJ1-4; no definite D call. Specimen: peripheral blood or thyroid tissue (not recorded which). This clonotype was sampled from a woman younger than 30 with Graves' hyperthyroidism. The DNA for the CDR3 is TGCAGTCTTACCGCGAATGAAAAACTGTTTTTT. Its translation: CSLTANEKLFF. The full variable domain, completed using reference TRBV29-1 and TRBJ1-4, is SAVISQKPSRDICQRGTSLTIQCQVDSQVTMMFWYRQQPGQSLTLIATANQGSEATYESGFVIDKFPISRPNLTFSTLTVSNMSPEDSSIYLCSLTANEKLFFGSGTQLSVL.